These T cell receptor beta chains were read from a single sample in a study of shared T cell receptors in the human thymus. Clones were sequenced by immunoSEQ multiplex PCR, and TCRdb holds only the in-frame ones, with some missing. The table includes roughly 710,000 clones, 75% to 90% detected once. The same sample was also studied in work on human thymus T cells.

The sequenced sample consisted of thymocytes. These receptors came from a girl in the first two years of life with a congenital heart defect. The CDR3 runs from the conserved cysteine through the conserved F or W. A D gene is named only where the DNA matches it firmly. Part of the rows lack a size; the others show once, few, many or a class for expanded clones.

d_call clone_size j_call v_call cdr3_aa cdr3_nt
TRBD2 NA TRBJ2-7 TRBV4-1 CASSHRRLAGWEQYF TGCGCCAGCAGCCACCGAAGACTAGCGGGGTGGGAGCAGTACTTC
NA once TRBJ1-3 TRBV5-1 CASSLGQGNTIYF TGCGCCAGCAGCTTGGGCCAGGGAAACACCATATATTTT
TRBD1 NA TRBJ1-1 TRBV6-5 CASRCAGTAGTEAFF TGTGCCTCCCGATGCGCCGGGACAGCAGGCACTGAAGCTTTCTTT
NA NA TRBJ1-4 TRBV27 CASQGVGTNEKLFF TGTGCCAGTCAAGGGGTAGGAACTAATGAAAAACTGTTTTTT
TRBD1 NA TRBJ2-1 TRBV10-3 CAISADRGQYNEQFF TGTGCCATCAGCGCTGACAGGGGGCAATACAATGAGCAGTTCTTC
NA NA TRBJ2-1 TRBV7-7 CASSTSGLDEQFF TGTGCTAGCAGCACTTCAGGGTTGGATGAGCAGTTCTTC
NA NA TRBJ2-7 TRBV30 CAWSVLGRRSYEQYF TGTGCCTGGAGTGTATTGGGGAGACGTAGTTACGAGCAGTACTTC
TRBD1 NA TRBJ2-1 TRBV5-1 CASRLMEAGGVNEQFF TGCGCCAGCAGATTAATGGAGGCAGGGGGCGTGAATGAGCAGTTCTTC
NA NA TRBJ1-4 TRBV2 CASGPEKVATNEKLFF TGTGCCAGCGGGCCCGAGAAAGTTGCAACTAATGAAAAACTGTTTTTT
TRBD1 NA TRBJ1-2 TRBV6-5 CASSPPGQGYGYTF TGTGCCAGCAGTCCCCCGGGACAGGGCTATGGCTACACCTTC
NA NA TRBJ2-1 TRBV9 CASSGGGAPIYNEQFF TGTGCCAGCAGCGGAGGGGGGGCCCCTATCTACAATGAGCAGTTCTTC
TRBD1 NA TRBJ2-2 TRBV5-8 CASSFTWGQGLAGELFF TGTGCCAGCAGCTTCACGTGGGGACAGGGTTTGGCCGGGGAGCTGTTTTTT
TRBD2 NA TRBJ2-2 TRBV7-7 CASSLDRDYLGTGELFF TGTGCCAGCAGCTTGGACCGGGACTATCTGGGCACCGGGGAGCTGTTTTTT
NA NA TRBJ1-5 TRBV18 CASSPGRSSNQPQHF TGTGCCAGCTCACCAGGGAGGTCGAGCAATCAGCCCCAGCATTTT
TRBD1 NA TRBJ1-1 TRBV11-2 CASSIGQGLLLNTEAFF TGTGCCAGCAGCATAGGACAGGGCCTTCTATTGAACACTGAAGCTTTCTTT
NA NA TRBJ1-1 TRBV18 CASSSRGLTEAFF TGTGCCAGCTCCTCTCGAGGTCTCACTGAAGCTTTCTTT
TRBD1 NA TRBJ2-7 TRBV6-1 CASSRTGVHYYEQYF TGTGCCAGCAGTCGGACAGGAGTTCATTACTACGAGCAGTACTTC
NA once TRBJ2-7 TRBV7-7 CASSLGPGNEQYF TGTGCCAGCAGCTTAGGGCCAGGTAACGAGCAGTACTTC
NA NA TRBJ2-1 TRBV5-1 CASSLAIGRGSGNEQFF TGCGCCAGCAGCTTGGCCATTGGGAGGGGGTCGGGCAATGAGCAGTTCTTC
NA NA TRBJ1-1 TRBV12-5 CASGFGPPDRKTEAFF TGTGCTAGTGGTTTTGGTCCCCCGGACAGAAAGACTGAAGCTTTCTTT
TRBD1 NA TRBJ1-2 TRBV7-9 CASSSRQGTNYGYTF TGTGCCAGCAGCTCCCGACAGGGGACAAACTATGGCTACACCTTC
TRBD1 NA TRBJ1-2 TRBV4-1 CASSQADRANYGYTF TGCGCCAGCAGCCAAGCGGACAGGGCTAACTATGGCTACACCTTC
NA NA TRBJ1-6 TRBV2 CASSPGANSPLHF TGTGCCAGCAGTCCAGGTGCAAATTCACCCCTCCACTTT
NA NA TRBJ1-4 TRBV18 CASSPREGSHGKLFF TGTGCCAGCTCACCACGGGAGGGGTCGCACGGAAAACTGTTTTTT
TRBD1 NA TRBJ2-7 TRBV5-6 CASSFGLGQGREQYF TGTGCCAGCAGCTTTGGGCTGGGACAGGGCAGGGAGCAGTACTTC
NA once TRBJ1-1 TRBV7-6 CASSALRYTEAFF TGTGCCAGCAGCGCTCTTAGATACACTGAAGCTTTCTTT
NA NA TRBJ2-2 TRBV6-1 CASSPQGSPGELFF TGTGCCAGCAGCCCCCAGGGAAGTCCCGGGGAGCTGTTTTTT
NA once TRBJ2-3 TRBV27 CASSFRTEGTDTQYF TGTGCCAGCAGTTTCAGGACAGAGGGCACAGATACGCAGTATTTT
TRBD1 NA TRBJ1-6 TRBV7-2 CASSLDKKGQEGSPLHF TGTGCCAGCAGCTTAGATAAGAAAGGACAGGAGGGATCACCCCTCCACTTT
NA NA TRBJ2-1 TRBV27 CASSRPGFRLFF TGTGCCAGCAGTCGACCCGGCTTCAGGTTGTTCTTC
TRBD1 NA TRBJ1-1 TRBV4-1 CASGRTGRWNTEAFF TGCGCCAGCGGCCGGACAGGACGGTGGAACACTGAAGCTTTCTTT
NA NA TRBJ1-2 TRBV7-6 CASSLYALSVPGRFLDYGYTF TGTGCCAGCAGCTTATACGCTCTGTCGGTGCCAGGCAGATTTCTTGACTATGGCTACACCTTC
TRBD1 NA TRBJ1-1 TRBV5-4 CASSNRGTCMNTEAFF TGTGCCAGCAGCAACAGGGGAACGTGCATGAACACTGAAGCTTTCTTT
NA NA TRBJ1-1 TRBV29-1 CSVEDASDPGDTEAFF TGCAGCGTTGAAGATGCCTCCGACCCAGGGGACACTGAAGCTTTCTTT
NA once TRBJ2-2 TRBV30 CAWSVLQVNTGELFF TGTGCCTGGAGTGTACTGCAGGTCAACACCGGGGAGCTGTTTTTT
NA NA TRBJ1-1 TRBV7-6 CASSLFPREVLMNTEAFF TGTGCCAGCAGCTTATTCCCCCGGGAAGTCCTCATGAACACTGAAGCTTTCTTT
NA NA TRBJ2-7 TRBV28 CASSFGVGSGRSEQYF TGTGCCAGCAGTTTCGGGGTCGGTAGCGGTCGATCCGAGCAGTACTTC
NA NA TRBJ2-1 TRBV2 CASSEGRETYNEQFF TGTGCCAGCAGTGAGGGCAGGGAAACCTACAATGAGCAGTTCTTC
NA NA TRBJ2-7 TRBV4-1 CASSQRVPGRSYEQYF TGCGCCAGCAGCCAAAGAGTCCCCGGTCGCTCCTACGAGCAGTACTTC
TRBD1 NA TRBJ1-5 TRBV19 CASSMDREGNQPQHF TGTGCCAGTAGTATGGACAGGGAGGGCAATCAGCCCCAGCATTTT
TRBD1 NA TRBJ1-3 TRBV5-6 CASSLTGGRFSGNTIYF TGTGCCAGCAGCCTGACAGGGGGCCGCTTCTCTGGAAACACCATATATTTT